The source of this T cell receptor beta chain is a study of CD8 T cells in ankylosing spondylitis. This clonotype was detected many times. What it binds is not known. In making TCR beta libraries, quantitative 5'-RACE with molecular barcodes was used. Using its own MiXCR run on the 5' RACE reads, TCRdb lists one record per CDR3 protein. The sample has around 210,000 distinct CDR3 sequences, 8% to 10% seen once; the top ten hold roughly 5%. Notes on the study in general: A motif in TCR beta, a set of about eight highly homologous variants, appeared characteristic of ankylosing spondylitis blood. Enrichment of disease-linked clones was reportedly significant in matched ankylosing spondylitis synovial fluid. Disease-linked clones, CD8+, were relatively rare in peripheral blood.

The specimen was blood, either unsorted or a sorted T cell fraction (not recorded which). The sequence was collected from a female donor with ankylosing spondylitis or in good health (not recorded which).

CDR3 in DNA: TGCGCCAGCCGAAGACTAGCGGGAGTCAATGAGCAGTTCTTC. Translated: CASRRLAGVNEQFF. The rearrangement joins TRBV5-1 to TRBJ2-1; 12 bases agree with TRBD2. Unmatched junction bases numbered 5, after V lost 7 bases and J lost 6 bases. The CDR3 length is 14 residues. Germline V gives CDR1 SGHRS, CDR2 YFSETQ.